This T cell receptor beta chain was identified in a study of blood T cells in healthy people across ages (dated by TCRdb to between 2014 and 2017). Context from the whole study: Template switching captured roughly one uniquely barcoded TCR beta cDNA molecule per two T cells in model experiments. Two additional independent replicas of 1 million unique cDNA reads from the same blood draw were analyzed for two donors (one aged 18 to 29 and one aged 80 or older). The donors were split into four age groups: young (average around 15 years), middle-aged (around 40), aged (over 55) and long-lived (approximately 80). Age-related changes in TCR beta repertoire diversity were measured in the study by deep sequencing normalized with unique cDNA molecular identifiers.

Donors were a few dozen systemically healthy Caucasian individuals from Russia aged 6 to 90 years. Each donor gave approximately 9.3 milliliters of peripheral blood, collected into EDTA-treated Vacutainer tubes. Ficoll-Paque density-gradient centrifugation was used to isolate PBMCs, with at least 6.5 million per sample. Total RNA, at least 5.5 micrograms per sample, was extracted from PBMCs with Trizol reagent. For every donor, flow cytometry on a PBMC aliquot measured the percentage of naive CD45RAhigh/CD27high T cells. To prepare the library, 5' RACE was applied. TCRdb shows the sequencer as Illumina HiSeq 2500. A second PCR of roughly 7 to 11 cycles was performed with a sample-barcoded 5' primer and a J-beta primer mix. A unique molecular identifier was introduced onto each TCR beta cDNA molecule by a template-switch 5' adaptor carrying 12 random nucleotides. Each sample yielded at least 2.5 million CDR3-containing paired-end reads. First-strand cDNA synthesis was performed from all RNA using the Mint cDNA synthesis kit, with priming by a TRBC-specific oligonucleotide. All cDNA was treated with uracil-DNA glycosylase and then went through a first 18-cycle PCR with the universal primers M1SS and BC2_uni_R. As for how the authors treated the data: For normalization, 1 million high-quality reads were randomly selected from each sample, with every read carrying a distinct molecular identifier. Instead of being binned into consensus sequences, reads that shared molecular identifiers were thrown out. MiTCR, with a Q25 quality threshold and the strictest error-elimination algorithm, was used for CDR3 identification, clonotype clustering and error correction. A nonparametric unseen species model using Euler transformation provided a lower-bound estimate of total TCR beta diversity. TCRdb ran its own pipeline on the public reads, namely fastp trimming at Q25 and MiXCR clone calling, and kept in-frame beta chains. CDR3 protein sequences are deduplicated, and each keeps its most common genes and DNA. The V and J calls shown here were made by TCRdb, not taken from the authors' results. The sample yields a few hundred thousand distinct CDR3 sequences; around a quarter were counted once. Approximately 3.5% of the sample goes to the ten largest clones.

Results and caveats for the whole study, not just this receptor: Because the CMV infection status of the donors was unknown, age-related changes in expanded clonotypes may potentially have been confounded. Estimates of total diversity based on one million sequenced T cells were regarded as lower bounds and as underestimates. The percentage of naive T cells measured by flow cytometry correlated strongly with observed TCR beta diversity. Compared with the aged group, the long-lived group had more naive CD4+ T cells, fewer expanded clones and increased TCR diversity, suggesting age selection. Since profiling was done on bulk unsorted PBMCs, naive and antigen-experienced compartments could not be conclusively compared. Observed TCR beta diversity per million T cells fell roughly linearly with age, and a significant reduction was already apparent by age roughly 40.

Sequences SNHLY (CDR1) and FYNNEI (CDR2) are obtained from the germline V gene. V was cut back by 6 bases and J by 5 bases, leaving a gap of 10 bases between them. Taken from cysteine to phenylalanine, the CDR3 has 13 residues. Here the CDR3 DNA is all that survives: 39 bases in frame from base 1. On this clonotype itself: It has no known antigen specificity. Per-nucleotide qualities are absent, and no much larger clonotype sits a single base away.

These same data were also listed under a study on T cells of mothers and their children. The second paper further reports: The donors were nine systemically healthy Caucasian individuals, made up of three mothers and their six children. cDNA synthesis used all of the extracted RNA, with approximately 1.4 ug of RNA in each 15 ul reaction. In the second PCR, sample barcodes and 2-4 random nucleotides were introduced via the M1S primer. Each mother yielded over 9.5 million TCR beta CDR3 reads and each child 3 million to 3.5 million reads. In both related and unrelated pairs, thymic selection shapes the output of TCR recombination in a similar way, with inherited differences having only a minor effect. Normalized repertoire overlap was always slightly but never significantly higher in related than unrelated mother-child pairs. With a sensitivity of approximately 92 clones per million clonotypes, no persistent microchimeric T cell clones were detected. In the study, deep NGS was used to compare the TCR beta repertoires of mothers and children, and features distinguishing related mother-child pairs from unrelated individuals were sought. On average, the children were roughly 10 +/- 4 years old, while the mothers were approximately 41 +/- 4 years old. Libraries were sequenced on Illumina HiSeq 2000 with 100+100 nt paired-end reads after adapter ligation with NEBNext reagents. To avoid cross-contamination, the mother libraries and the child libraries were prepared a month apart and sequenced in separate runs. For each donor, between about 500,000 and 2,200,000 distinct TCR beta clonotypes were identified. Naive TCR beta clonotypes were estimated from low-frequency clonotypes matched to each donor's FACS-determined naive share, without sorting.

Recombination linked TRBV2 to TRBJ1-4, with the D gene uncertain. Sequencing was carried out using blood. This clonotype was sampled from a boy under 10 years old in good health. The DNA sequence is as follows: TGTGCCAGCAGACAGCTAATCAATGAAAAACTGTTTTTT. This translates into CASRQLINEKLFF.